One T cell receptor (beta chain) is described in this entry. The sample belongs to a study of blood T cell repertoires in COVID-19. In the authors' workflow: By means of reference gene primer amplification, nucleated cell counts were estimated. This table comes from immunoSEQ multiplex PCR, and its TCRdb copy is limited to in-frame clones, with some not included. V and J calls and clone size are those listed in that table; D and trimming were worked out from the DNA. This sample yields under 300,000 clones, of which approximately 86% are seen a single time; around 1% belongs to the top ten. What was sequenced was PBMCs or T cells enriched from blood (not recorded which). The clonotype originates from a woman in her 30s who had recovered from COVID-19.

DNA of the CDR3: TGCGCCAGCAGCTTGGGGACAGTCGGGGAGCTGTTTTTT. Amino acids: CASSLGTVGELFF. The V call is TRBV5-1, the J call TRBJ2-2; possibly TRBD1 for D (6 bases). The CDR3 runs 13 residues. CDR1 is SGHRS and CDR2 is YFSETQ in the germline V gene. The V and J ends lost 0 bases and 7 bases respectively, with 7 bases between them. The whole variable domain, remainder taken from reference TRBV5-1 and TRBJ2-2, is KAGVTQTPRYLIKTRGQQVTLSCSPISGHRSVSWYQQTPGQGLQFLFEYFSETQRNKGNFPGRFSGRQFSNSRSEMNVSTLELGDSALYLCASSLGTVGELFFGEGSRLTVL.